This T cell receptor beta chain was identified in a study of CD8 T cells in Susac syndrome. Overall study: Among the Susac syndrome patients sequenced, 5 or 6 had active disease and eight or nine were in remission.

The patients with Susac syndrome satisfied recently defined diagnostic criteria for either definite or probable disease. Through negative isolation, CD4+ and CD8+ T cells were obtained, while TEMRA cells were enriched using FACS. Per germline, CDR1 SGDLS and CDR2 YYNGEE. The CDR3 is made up of 11 amino acids. Between the trimmed V and J ends, which lost 4 bases and 9 bases, there was a span of 8 bases. The RNA input was roughly 0.45 to 1 ug, and it was reverse transcribed with random hexamers. The TCR beta CDR3 was amplified by immunoSEQ multiplex PCR across 54 Vbeta, 13 Jbeta. TCRdb analysed the immunoSEQ multiplex PCR reads with MiXCR anew, one entry per CDR3 protein. The sample has about 180,000 distinct CDR3 sequences, around 94% seen once.

V usage is TRBV9 and J usage is TRBJ1-5; D may be TRBD1 (5 bases). The sample consisted of CD4+ T cells from PBMCs. The receptor was derived from a human donor with Susac syndrome. The CDR3 protein is CASSSGGPQHF. The CDR3 bases are TGTGCCAGCAGCTCCGGGGGGCCCCAGCATTTT.